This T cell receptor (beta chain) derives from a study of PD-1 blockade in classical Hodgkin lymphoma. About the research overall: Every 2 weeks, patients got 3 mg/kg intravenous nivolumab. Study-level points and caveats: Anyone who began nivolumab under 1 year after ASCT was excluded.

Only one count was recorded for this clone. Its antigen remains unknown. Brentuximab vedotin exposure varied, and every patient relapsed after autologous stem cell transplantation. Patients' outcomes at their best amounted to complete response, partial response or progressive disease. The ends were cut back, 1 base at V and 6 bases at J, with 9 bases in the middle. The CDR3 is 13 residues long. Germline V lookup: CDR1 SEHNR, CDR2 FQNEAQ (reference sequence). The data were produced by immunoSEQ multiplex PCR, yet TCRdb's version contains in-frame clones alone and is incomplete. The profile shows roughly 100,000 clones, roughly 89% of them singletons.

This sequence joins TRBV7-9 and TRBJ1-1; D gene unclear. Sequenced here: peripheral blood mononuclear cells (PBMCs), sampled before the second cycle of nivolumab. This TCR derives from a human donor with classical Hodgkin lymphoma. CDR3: CASSLVLIAEAFF. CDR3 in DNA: TGTGCCAGCAGCTTAGTTCTAATCGCTGAAGCTTTCTTT. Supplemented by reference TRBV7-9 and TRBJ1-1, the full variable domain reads DTGVSQNPRHKITKRGQNVTFRCDPISEHNRLYWYRQTLGQGPEFLTYFQNEAQLEKSRLLSDRFSAERPKGSFSTLEIQRTEQGDSAMYLCASSLVLIAEAFFGQGTRLTVV.